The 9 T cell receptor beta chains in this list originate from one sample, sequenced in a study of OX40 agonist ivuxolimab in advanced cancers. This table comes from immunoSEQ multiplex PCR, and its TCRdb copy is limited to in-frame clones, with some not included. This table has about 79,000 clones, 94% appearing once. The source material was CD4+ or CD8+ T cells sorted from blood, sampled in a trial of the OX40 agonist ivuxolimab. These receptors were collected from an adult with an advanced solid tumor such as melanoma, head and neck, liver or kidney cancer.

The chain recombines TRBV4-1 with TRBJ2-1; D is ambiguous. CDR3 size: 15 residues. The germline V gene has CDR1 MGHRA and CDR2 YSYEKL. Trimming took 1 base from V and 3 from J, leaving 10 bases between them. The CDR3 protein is CASSQVRSGYNEQFF. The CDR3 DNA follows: TGCGCCAGCAGCCAAGTTCGTTCGGGCTACAATGAGCAGTTCTTC.

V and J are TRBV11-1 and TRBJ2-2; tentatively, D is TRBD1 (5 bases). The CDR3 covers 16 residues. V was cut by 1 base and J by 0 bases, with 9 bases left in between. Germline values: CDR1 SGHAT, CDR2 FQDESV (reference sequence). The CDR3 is CASSLGQYTNTGELFF. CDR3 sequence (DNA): TGTGCCAGCAGCTTAGGACAGTATACGAACACCGGGGAGCTGTTTTTT. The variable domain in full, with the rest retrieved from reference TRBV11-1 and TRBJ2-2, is EAEVAQSPRYKITEKSQAVAFWCDPISGHATLYWYRQILGQGPELLVQFQDESVVDDSQLPKDRFSAERLKGVDSTLKIQPAELGDSAMYLCASSLGQYTNTGELFFGEGSRLTVL.

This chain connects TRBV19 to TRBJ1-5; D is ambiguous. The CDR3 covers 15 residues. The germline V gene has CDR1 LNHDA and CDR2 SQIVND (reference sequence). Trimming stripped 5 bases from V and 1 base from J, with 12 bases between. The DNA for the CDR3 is TGTGCCAGTAGTGCCTCCAAGCGAAGCAATCAGCCCCAGCATTTT. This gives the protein CASSASKRSNQPQHF.

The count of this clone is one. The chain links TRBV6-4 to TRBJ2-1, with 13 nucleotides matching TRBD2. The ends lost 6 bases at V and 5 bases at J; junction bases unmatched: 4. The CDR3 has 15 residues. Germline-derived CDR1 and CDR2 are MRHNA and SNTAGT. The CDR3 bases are TGTGCCAGCAGCGCGGGGACTAGCGGGGACAATGAGCAGTTCTTC. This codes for CASSAGTSGDNEQFF.

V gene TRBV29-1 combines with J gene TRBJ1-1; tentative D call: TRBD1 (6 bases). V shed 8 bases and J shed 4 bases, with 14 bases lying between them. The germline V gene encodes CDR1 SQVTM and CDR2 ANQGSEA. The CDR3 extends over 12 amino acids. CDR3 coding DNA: TGCAGCACGCTGACAGGTGGCACTGAAGCTTTCTTT. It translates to CSTLTGGTEAFF.

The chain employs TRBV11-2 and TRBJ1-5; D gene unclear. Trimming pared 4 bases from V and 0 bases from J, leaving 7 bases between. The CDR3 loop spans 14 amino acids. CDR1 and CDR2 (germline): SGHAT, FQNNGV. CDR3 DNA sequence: TGTGCCAGCAGCTCGACCTTTAGCAATCAGCCCCAGCATTTT. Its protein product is CASSSTFSNQPQHF.

The chain's CDR3 is CASSLAGRKSSYEQYF. The CDR3 DNA reads as TGTGCCAGCAGCTTAGCCGGACGTAAAAGCTCCTACGAGCAGTACTTC. The chain recombines TRBV7-8 with TRBJ2-7; D not certain. The CDR3 runs to 16 residues. From germline, CDR1 is SGHVS and CDR2 FQNEAQ. The V gene lost 0 bases and the J gene lost 0 bases, with 12 bases spanning the gap.

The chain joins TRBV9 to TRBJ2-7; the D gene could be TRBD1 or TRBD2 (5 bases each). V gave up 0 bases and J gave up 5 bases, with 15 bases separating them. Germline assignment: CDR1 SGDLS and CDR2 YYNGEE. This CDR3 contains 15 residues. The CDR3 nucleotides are TGTGCCAGCAGCGTAGTAGGGACCGACCTGGACGAGCAGTACTTC. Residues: CASSVVGTDLDEQYF.

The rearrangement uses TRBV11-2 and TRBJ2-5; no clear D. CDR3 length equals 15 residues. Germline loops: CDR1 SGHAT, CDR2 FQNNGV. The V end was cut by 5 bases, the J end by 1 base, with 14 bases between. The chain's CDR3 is CASSPSPLTQETQYF. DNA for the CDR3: TGTGCCAGCAGCCCTTCCCCGTTAACCCAAGAGACCCAGTACTTC.